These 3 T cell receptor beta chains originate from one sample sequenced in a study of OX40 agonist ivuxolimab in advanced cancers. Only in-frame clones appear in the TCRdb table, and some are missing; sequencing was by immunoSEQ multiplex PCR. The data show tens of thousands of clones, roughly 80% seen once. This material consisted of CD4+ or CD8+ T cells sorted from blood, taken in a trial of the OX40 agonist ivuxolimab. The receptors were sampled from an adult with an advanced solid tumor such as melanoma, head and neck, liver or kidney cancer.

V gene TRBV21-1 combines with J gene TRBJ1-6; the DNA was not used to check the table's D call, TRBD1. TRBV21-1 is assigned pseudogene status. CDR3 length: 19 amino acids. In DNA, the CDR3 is TGTGCCAGCAGCTCGAAAGGCGAGAACAGGGGTCTCGGGAATTCACCCCTCCACTTT. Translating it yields CASSSKGENRGLGNSPLHF.

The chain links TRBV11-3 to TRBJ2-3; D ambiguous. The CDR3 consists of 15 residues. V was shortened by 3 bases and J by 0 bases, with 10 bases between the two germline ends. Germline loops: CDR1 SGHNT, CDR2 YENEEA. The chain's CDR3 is CASSFGTGSTDTQYF. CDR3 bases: TGTGCCAGCAGCTTCGGTACGGGCAGCACAGATACGCAGTATTTT.

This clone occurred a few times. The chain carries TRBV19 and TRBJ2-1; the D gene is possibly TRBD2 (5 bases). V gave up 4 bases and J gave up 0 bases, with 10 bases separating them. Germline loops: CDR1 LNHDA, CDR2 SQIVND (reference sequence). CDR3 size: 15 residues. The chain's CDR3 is CASSRAASSYNEQFF. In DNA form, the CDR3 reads TGTGCCAGTAGTAGAGCGGCGAGCTCCTACAATGAGCAGTTCTTC.